The 17 T cell receptor beta chains listed next were all sequenced from one sample in a study of breast tumors, draining lymph nodes, adjacent tissues. Each CDR3 protein gets one entry after TCRdb re-called the multiplex PCR reads with MiXCR. This table has about 200,000 distinct CDR3 sequences, over 25% appearing once. Samples came from axillary lymph nodes draining the breast cancer. What was sequenced was axillary lymph node tissue. The receptors originated from a female donor with breast cancer. Some clones in this sample may be carry-over from other donors' samples.

This clonotype has just one count. The junction departs from germline at one end; a sequencing error may be responsible. The rearrangement uses TRBV28 and TRBJ2-7; 8 positions match TRBD2. The length of the CDR3 is 16 residues. Germline CDR1 MDHEN, CDR2 SYDVKM. The CDR3 nucleotides are TGTGCCAGCAGTTCGACGAGCGGGAGTGTCTCCCACGAGCAGTACTTC. Encoded protein: CASSSTSGSVSHEQYF.

This clonotype was observed at least ten times. The chain links TRBV5-1 to TRBJ2-2; D perhaps matches TRBD1 (6 bases). The germline gives CDR1 SGHRS, CDR2 YFSETQ. The CDR3 extends over 14 amino acids. V lost 4 bases and J lost 5, with 12 bases in between. The CDR3 is CASSIRTGTGELFF. CDR3 sequence (DNA): TGCGCCAGCAGCATCCGAACAGGGACCGGGGAGCTGTTTTTT. The full variable domain, its missing parts supplied by reference TRBV5-1 and TRBJ2-2, is KAGVTQTPRYLIKTRGQQVTLSCSPISGHRSVSWYQQTPGQGLQFLFEYFSETQRNKGNFPGRFSGRQFSNSRSEMNVSTLELGDSALYLCASSIRTGTGELFFGEGSRLTVL.

This clonotype was picked up many times. V gene TRBV30 combines with J gene TRBJ1-4; D gene uncertain. Germline V gives CDR1 GTSNPN, CDR2 SVGIG (reference sequence). V was cut by 3 bases and J by 3 bases, with 14 bases left in between. The CDR3 is 15 amino acids. This chain's CDR3 is CAWSPRDKANEKLFF. The CDR3 DNA follows: TGTGCCTGGAGCCCACGCGATAAGGCTAATGAAAAACTGTTTTTT.

CDR3: CASSGRGAQEDTQYF. The CDR3 DNA follows: TGTGCCAGCAGCGGAAGGGGGGCGCAGGAAGATACGCAGTATTTT. This chain connects TRBV2 to TRBJ2-3; D is tentatively TRBD1 or TRBD2 (6 bases each). Trimming shortened V by 6 bases and J by 5 bases, and 18 bases separated the two germline ends. The CDR3 runs 15 residues. Looked up from germline, CDR1 is SNHLY and CDR2 is FYNNEI. Full variable domain (outside the CDR3, taken from reference TRBV2 and TRBJ2-3): EPEVTQTPSHQVTQMGQEVILRCVPISNHLYFYWYRQILGQKVEFLVSFYNNEISEKSEIFDDQFSVERPDGSNFTLKIRSTKLEDSAMYFCASSGRGAQEDTQYFGPGTRLTVL.

The table lists this clonotype with a few counts. One end of the junction is discordant with germline, which a read error may explain. The V call is TRBV11-1, the J call TRBJ2-7; D gene uncertain. The germline V gene has CDR1 SGHAT and CDR2 FQDESV (reference sequence). CDR3 length: 12 amino acids. CDR3 loop: CASSLANYAQYF. The CDR3, as DNA: TGTGCCAGCAGCTTAGCGAACTACGCGCAGTACTTC. Variable domain in full (rest from reference TRBV11-1 and TRBJ2-7): EAEVAQSPRYKITEKSQAVAFWCDPISGHATLYWYRQILGQGPELLVQFQDESVVDDSQLPKDRFSAERLKGVDSTLKIQPAELGDSAMYLCASSLANYAQYFGPGTRLTVT.

The J gene is TRBJ1-2, the V gene TRBV15, with 8 bases lining up with TRBD1. The CDR3 totals 15 residues. Germline V CDR1 and CDR2: LNHNV, YYDKDF (reference sequence). With V trimmed by 0 bases and J by 7 bases, 7 bases remained unmatched. The CDR3: CATSREGRGRSGYTF. DNA of the CDR3: TGTGCCACCAGCAGAGAAGGCAGGGGGCGGAGTGGCTACACCTTC.

This clonotype has only a few counts. The V gene is TRBV6-2 or TRBV6-3, the J gene TRBJ2-3, with D possibly matching TRBD2 (6 bases). CDR1 is MNHEY and CDR2 is SVGEGT in the germline V gene. The CDR3 contains 17 residues. The V end was cut by 0 bases, the J end by 0 bases, with 13 bases between. The CDR3 spells CASSYSIAEISTDTQYF. The CDR3, as DNA: TGTGCCAGCAGTTACTCGATAGCGGAAATTAGCACAGATACGCAGTATTTT.

The genes are TRBV4-1 and TRBJ1-4; D is perhaps TRBD1 (5 bases). CDR3 length: 16 amino acids. Deletions cut 4 bases from V and 6 bases from J, with 18 bases between. CDR1 is MGHRA, CDR2 YSYEKL, per germline. CDR3 bases: TGCGCCAGCAGCCCACCTAATGGGGCGCGGGATGAAAAACTGTTTTTT. Encoded protein: CASSPPNGARDEKLFF.

This clonotype came up many times. The V gene is TRBV3-1, the J gene TRBJ2-5; a possible D gene is TRBD2 (5 bases). Per the germline V gene, CDR1 is LGHDT and CDR2 is YNNKEL (reference sequence). The CDR3 loop spans 14 amino acids. V was cut by 1 base and J by 5 bases, with 11 bases left in between. In nucleotides, the CDR3 is TGTGCCAGCAGCCAAGGGTCTAGCAGCGAGACCCAGTACTTC. Translated, it gives CASSQGSSSETQYF.

V is TRBV27 and J is TRBJ2-6; D might be TRBD2 (6 bases). Germline CDR1 reads MNHEY; CDR2 reads SMNVEV (reference sequence). V was cut by 3 bases and J by 0 bases, with 12 bases left in between. CDR3 length equals 17 residues. In DNA, the CDR3 is TGTGCCAGCAGTTTGTCAGGGAGGAGCTCTGGGGCCAACGTCCTGACTTTC. Its protein is CASSLSGRSSGANVLTF.

CDR3 nucleotides: TGTGCCAGCGGAGACCGCCTCTCTGGAAACACCATATATTTT. Translation: CASGDRLSGNTIYF. The V and J genes are TRBV6-1 and TRBJ1-3; D gene unclear. This CDR3 is 14 amino acids long. V was pared by 8 bases and J by 0 bases, with 11 bases between. CDR1 and CDR2 (germline): MNHNS, SASEGT.

This clonotype was seen repeatedly, ten times or more. CDR3 sequence (DNA): TGTGCCAGCAGTCAGGGGTTGGCCAAAAACATTCAGTACTTC. Its protein is CASSQGLAKNIQYF. The chain employs TRBV2 and TRBJ2-4; weak D call: TRBD1 (6 bases). The germline V and J ends were trimmed by 5 bases and 1 base, with 9 bases remaining between them. The CDR3 spans 14 residues. Germline V lookup: CDR1 SNHLY, CDR2 FYNNEI.

Here the CDR3 reads CASSPTSGGLSYNEKLFF. The CDR3 DNA reads TGTGCCAGCTCACCCACTAGCGGGGGCCTCTCCTACAATGAAAAACTGTTTTTT. V usage is TRBV6-6 and J usage is TRBJ1-4; D might be TRBD1 (6 bases). Germline V gene data show CDR1 as MNHNY and CDR2 as SVGAGI (reference sequence). V was trimmed by 8 bases and J by 5 bases, leaving 27 bases between them. The CDR3 consists of 18 residues.

The genes are TRBV18 and TRBJ1-1, with unresolved D. Germline lookup yields CDR1 KGHSH and CDR2 LQKENI. The CDR3 contains 14 residues. With 5 bases removed from V and 0 bases from J, the gap between germline ends came to 10 bases. CDR3 sequence reads: CASSSNALNTEAFF. CDR3 in DNA: TGTGCCAGCTCATCCAACGCCTTGAACACTGAAGCTTTCTTT. Together with reference TRBV18 and TRBJ1-1, the CDR3 gives the full variable domain: NAGVMQNPRHLVRRRGQEARLRCSPMKGHSHVYWYRQLPEEGLKFMVYLQKENIIDESGMPKERFSAEFPKEGPSILRIQQVVRGDSAAYFCASSSNALNTEAFFGQGTRLTVV.

This clonotype was picked up many times. J is TRBJ1-3 and V is TRBV19; D ambiguous. The ends were cut back, 4 bases at V and 0 bases at J, with 7 bases in the middle. The CDR3 length is 14 residues. Germline V gene sequence: CDR1 LNHDA, CDR2 SQIVND (reference sequence). CDR3 DNA sequence: TGTGCCAGTAGTACAACAGACTCTGGAAACACCATATATTTT. This codes for CASSTTDSGNTIYF.

The table lists this clonotype with many counts. This rearrangement joins TRBV18 to TRBJ1-5; TRBD1 matches 8 bases. There are 15 residues in the CDR3. Germline V gene sequence: CDR1 KGHSH, CDR2 LQKENI. After removal of 2 bases from V and 2 bases from J, the junction contained 2 bases not matched to a gene. CDR3 nucleotides: TGTGCCAGCTCACCAAGGGGACAGGGCAATCAGCCCCAGCATTTT. Translated, it gives CASSPRGQGNQPQHF.

Regarding this clonotype: A much larger clone is a single base away; this may be a read error. J is TRBJ2-2 and V is TRBV19; 7 bases align to TRBD1. Per germline, CDR1 LNHDA and CDR2 SQIVND (reference sequence). This CDR3 is built from 15 residues. The CDR3 bases are TGTGCCAGTAGAGTCCCGGGACAGAACGCCGGGGAGCTGTTTTTT. This translates into CASRVPGQNAGELFF.